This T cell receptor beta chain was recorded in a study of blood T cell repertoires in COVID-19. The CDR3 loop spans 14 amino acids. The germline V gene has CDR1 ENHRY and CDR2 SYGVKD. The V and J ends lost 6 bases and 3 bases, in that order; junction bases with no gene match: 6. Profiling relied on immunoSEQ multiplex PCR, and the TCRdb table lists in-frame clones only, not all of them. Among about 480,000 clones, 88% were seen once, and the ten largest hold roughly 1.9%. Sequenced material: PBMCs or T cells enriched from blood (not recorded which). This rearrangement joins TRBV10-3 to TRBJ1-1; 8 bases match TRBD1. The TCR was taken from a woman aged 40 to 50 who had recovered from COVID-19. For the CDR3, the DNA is TGTGCCATCAGCAGCAGGGGGCATGACACTGAAGCTTTCTTT. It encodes CAISSRGHDTEAFF.